These 5 T cell receptor beta chains came from one sample sequenced in a study of T cell responses to AZD1222 COVID-19 vaccine. Sequencing was performed with immunoSEQ multiplex PCR; in TCRdb, only in-frame clones are kept and a portion is missing. Counted here are roughly 110,000 clones, roughly 91% occurring once; the ten biggest clones make up under 8.5%. The starting material was peripheral blood, obtained 28 days after the second AZD1222 dose. Source of these receptors: an adult who received the AZD1222 COVID-19 vaccine.

The chain is built from TRBV7-2 and TRBJ1-4; no clear D gene. The CDR3 length is 14 residues. The V gene's germline CDR1 is SGHTA and CDR2 FQGNSA. V was cut by 2 bases and J by 8 bases, with 12 bases left in between. In DNA form, the CDR3 reads TGTGCCAGCAGCTTAAGCCGGGGTGGAGAAAAACTGTTTTTT. As protein: CASSLSRGGEKLFF.

This clone was counted between two and nine times. This sequence joins TRBV6-2 or TRBV6-3 and TRBJ2-3; D gene unclear. V lost 3 bases to trimming and J lost 9 bases, with 13 bases between them. Germline-derived CDR1 and CDR2 are MNHEY and SVGEGT. This CDR3 contains 13 residues. The CDR3 DNA reads TGTGCCAGCAGTTATGTTGCCATCGGGACGCAGTATTTT. This codes for CASSYVAIGTQYF.

The chain joins TRBV18 to TRBJ1-2; 8 bases line up with TRBD1. The V gene end was trimmed by 3 bases and the J gene end by 3 bases; junction bases not matched to a gene: 9. The germline gives CDR1 KGHSH, CDR2 LQKENI. The CDR3 is made up of 16 amino acids. CDR3 region: CASSPEQQGVDYGYTF. CDR3 in DNA: TGTGCCAGCTCACCCGAACAACAGGGGGTGGACTATGGCTACACCTTC.

In its sample, this clone was seen once. The chain employs TRBV4-1 and TRBJ2-2; D gene ambiguous. Germline V gives CDR1 MGHRA, CDR2 YSYEKL. The CDR3 totals 17 residues. V lost 1 base and J lost 6, with 18 bases in between. The CDR3 region has the DNA TGCGCCAGCAGCCAAGTGGTACCCCCCCAAAGCTCCGGGGAGCTGTTTTTT. This encodes CASSQVVPPQSSGELFF.

J is TRBJ1-1 and V is TRBV19; 8 bases are a match to TRBD1. The junction had 4 bases not matched to a gene; V was cut back by 9 bases and J by 1 base. Germline V gives CDR1 LNHDA, CDR2 SQIVND (reference sequence). The CDR3 extends over 13 amino acids. The CDR3 DNA follows: TGTGCCAGCCGGGACAGGAGGAACACTGAAGCTTTCTTT. Amino acids: CASRDRRNTEAFF.